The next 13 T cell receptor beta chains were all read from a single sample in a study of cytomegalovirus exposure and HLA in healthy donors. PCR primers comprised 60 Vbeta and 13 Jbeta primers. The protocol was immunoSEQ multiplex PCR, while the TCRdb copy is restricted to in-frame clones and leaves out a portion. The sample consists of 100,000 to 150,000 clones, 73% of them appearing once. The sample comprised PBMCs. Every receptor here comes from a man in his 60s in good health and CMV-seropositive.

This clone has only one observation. CDR3 protein: CASSEYGDSEAFF. In DNA, the CDR3 is TGTGCCAGCAGTGAATACGGGGACAGTGAAGCTTTCTTT. The chain recombines TRBV25-1 with TRBJ1-1, with 7 nucleotides matching TRBD1. The CDR3 runs to 13 residues. Losses at the gene ends were 0 bases for V and 7 bases for J; bases not matched to a gene: 2. The germline V gene has CDR1 MGHDK and CDR2 SYGVNS. The full variable domain, rest sourced from reference TRBV25-1 and TRBJ1-1, is EADIYQTPRYLVIGTGKKITLECSQTMGHDKMYWYQQDPGMELHLIHYSYGVNSTEKGDLSSESTVSRIRTEHFPLTLESARPSHTSQYLCASSEYGDSEAFFGQGTRLTVV.

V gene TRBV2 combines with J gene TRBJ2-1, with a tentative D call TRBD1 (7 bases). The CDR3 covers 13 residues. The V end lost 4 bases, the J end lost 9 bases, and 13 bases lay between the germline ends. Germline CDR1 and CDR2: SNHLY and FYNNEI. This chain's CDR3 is CASSVEGAGEQFF. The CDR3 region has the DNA TGTGCCAGCAGTGTGGAGGGGGCGGGTGAGCAGTTCTTC. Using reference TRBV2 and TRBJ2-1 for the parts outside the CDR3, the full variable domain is EPEVTQTPSHQVTQMGQEVILRCVPISNHLYFYWYRQILGQKVEFLVSFYNNEISEKSEIFDDQFSVERPDGSNFTLKIRSTKLEDSAMYFCASSVEGAGEQFFGPGTRLTVL.

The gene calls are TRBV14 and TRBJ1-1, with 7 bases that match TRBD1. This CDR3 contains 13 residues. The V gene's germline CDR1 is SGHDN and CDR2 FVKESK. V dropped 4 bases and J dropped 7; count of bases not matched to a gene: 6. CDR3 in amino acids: CASSPKGTVEAFF. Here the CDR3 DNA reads TGTGCCAGCAGCCCCAAGGGGACAGTTGAAGCTTTCTTT.

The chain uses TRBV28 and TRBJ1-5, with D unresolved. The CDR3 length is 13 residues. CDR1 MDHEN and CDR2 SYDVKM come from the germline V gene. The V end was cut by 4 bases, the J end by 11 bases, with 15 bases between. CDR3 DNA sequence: TGTGCCAGCAGTTGGGCCCCCACGTCAGCCCAGCATTTT. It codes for CASSWAPTSAQHF.

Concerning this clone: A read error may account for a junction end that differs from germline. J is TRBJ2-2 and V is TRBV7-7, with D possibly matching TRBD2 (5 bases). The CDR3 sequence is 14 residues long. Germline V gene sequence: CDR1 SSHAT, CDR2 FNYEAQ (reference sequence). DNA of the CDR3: TGTGCTAGCAGCTTAGGAGCGGCAGCCGGGGAGCTGTTTTTT. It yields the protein CASSLGAAAGELFF.

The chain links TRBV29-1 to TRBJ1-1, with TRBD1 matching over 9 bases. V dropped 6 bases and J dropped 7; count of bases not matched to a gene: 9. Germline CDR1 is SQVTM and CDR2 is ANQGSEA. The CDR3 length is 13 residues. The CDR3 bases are TGCAGCGTAGGGGACAGGGAGGGTGTTGAAGCTTTCTTT. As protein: CSVGDREGVEAFF.

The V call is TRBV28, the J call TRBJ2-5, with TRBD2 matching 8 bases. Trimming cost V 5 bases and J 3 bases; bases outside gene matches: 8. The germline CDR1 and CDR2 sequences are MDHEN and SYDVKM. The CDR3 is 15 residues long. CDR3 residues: CASSEVAGFKETQYF. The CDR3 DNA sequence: TGTGCCAGCAGTGAGGTAGCGGGGTTTAAAGAGACCCAGTACTTC.

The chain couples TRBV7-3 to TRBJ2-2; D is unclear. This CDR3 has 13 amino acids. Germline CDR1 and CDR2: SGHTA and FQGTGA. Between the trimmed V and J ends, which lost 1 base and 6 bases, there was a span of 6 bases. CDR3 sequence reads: CASSLSGPGELFF. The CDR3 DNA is TGTGCCAGCAGCTTAAGTGGGCCCGGGGAGCTGTTTTTT.

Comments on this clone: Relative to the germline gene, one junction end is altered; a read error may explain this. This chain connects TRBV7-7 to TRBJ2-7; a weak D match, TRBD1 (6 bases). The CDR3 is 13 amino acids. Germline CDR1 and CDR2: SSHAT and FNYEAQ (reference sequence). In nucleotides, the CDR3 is TGTGCTAGCAGCCTCGACAGGACGGAAGAGCAGTACTTC. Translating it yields CASSLDRTEEQYF. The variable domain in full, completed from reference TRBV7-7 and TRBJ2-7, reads GAGVSQSPRYKVTKRGQDVTLRCDPISSHATLYWYQQALGQGPEFLTYFNYEAQPDKSGLPSDRFSAERPEGSISTLTIQRTEQRDSAMYRCASSLDRTEEQYFGPGTRLTVT.

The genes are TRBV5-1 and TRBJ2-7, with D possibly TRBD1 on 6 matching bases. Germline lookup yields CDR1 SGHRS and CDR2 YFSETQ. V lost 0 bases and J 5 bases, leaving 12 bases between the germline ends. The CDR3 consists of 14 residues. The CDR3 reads CASSLVQGGHEQYF. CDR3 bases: TGCGCCAGCAGCTTGGTACAGGGTGGCCACGAGCAGTACTTC.

CDR3 nucleotide sequence: TGTGCCAGCAGCAAACGACAGGGGTCCTACAATGAGCAGTTCTTC. Its protein is CASSKRQGSYNEQFF. The chain couples TRBV9 to TRBJ2-1, with TRBD1 matching over 8 bases. CDR1 SGDLS and CDR2 YYNGEE come from the germline V gene. V was clipped by 4 bases and J by 1 base; unmatched bases: 4. This CDR3 spans 15 amino acids.

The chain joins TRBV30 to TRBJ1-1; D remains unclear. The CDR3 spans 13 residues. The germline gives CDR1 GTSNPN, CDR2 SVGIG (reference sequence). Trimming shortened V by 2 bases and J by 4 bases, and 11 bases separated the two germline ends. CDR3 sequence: CAWSNWGGTEAFF. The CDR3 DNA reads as TGTGCCTGGAGTAATTGGGGAGGCACTGAAGCTTTCTTT.

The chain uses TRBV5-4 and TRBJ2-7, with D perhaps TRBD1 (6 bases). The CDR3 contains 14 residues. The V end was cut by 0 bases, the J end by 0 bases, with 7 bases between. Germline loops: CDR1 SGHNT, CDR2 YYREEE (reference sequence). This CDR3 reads CASSLGQDSYEQYF. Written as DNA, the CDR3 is TGTGCCAGCAGCTTGGGACAGGACTCCTACGAGCAGTACTTC.